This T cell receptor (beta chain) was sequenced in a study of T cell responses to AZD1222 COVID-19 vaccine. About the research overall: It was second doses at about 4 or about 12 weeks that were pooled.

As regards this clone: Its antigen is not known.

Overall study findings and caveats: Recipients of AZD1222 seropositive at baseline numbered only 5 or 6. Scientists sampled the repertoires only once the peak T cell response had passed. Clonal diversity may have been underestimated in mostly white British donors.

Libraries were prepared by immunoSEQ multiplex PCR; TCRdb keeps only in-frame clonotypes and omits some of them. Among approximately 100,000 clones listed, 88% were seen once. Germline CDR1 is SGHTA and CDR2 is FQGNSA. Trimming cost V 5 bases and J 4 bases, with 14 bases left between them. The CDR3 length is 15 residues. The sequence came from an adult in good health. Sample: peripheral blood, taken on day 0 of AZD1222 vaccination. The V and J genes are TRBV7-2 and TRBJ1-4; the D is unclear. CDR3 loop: CASSRSDAVNEKLFF. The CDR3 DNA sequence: TGTGCCAGCAGCAGATCGGACGCAGTTAATGAAAAACTGTTTTTT.